This TCR beta chain was sequenced during a study of blood T cell repertoires in COVID-19. This clone was seen only a few times. The protocol was immunoSEQ multiplex PCR, while the TCRdb copy is restricted to in-frame clones and leaves out a portion. The data contain a few hundred thousand clones, approximately 86% of them singletons. Germline assignment: CDR1 SGHRS and CDR2 YFSETQ. CDR3 length: 14 amino acids. Deletions cut 3 bases from V and 4 bases from J, with 10 bases between. The rearrangement joins TRBV5-1 to TRBJ2-2; D remains unclear. Sequenced sample: peripheral blood. The sequence was collected from a man between 60 and 70 years old with acute or convalescent COVID-19. In nucleotides, the CDR3 is TGCGCCAGCAGCTCACGACAAACCACCGGGGAGCTGTTTTTT. Residues: CASSSRQTTGELFF.